This record looks at one TCR beta chain sequence and its context. The study assigned cohorts using participant-reported clinical history. These data belong to a study of blood T cell repertoires in COVID-19. V lost 4 bases, J lost 10 bases, and 10 bases stayed unmatched. Germline V gene lookup returns CDR1 KGHSH and CDR2 LQKENI. This CDR3 has 15 amino acids. The protocol was immunoSEQ multiplex PCR, while the TCRdb copy is restricted to in-frame clones and leaves out a portion. The sample has about 330,000 clones, 75% to 90% seen once. The sequence was obtained from a man aged 25-40 years who had recovered from COVID-19. V and J are TRBV18 and TRBJ1-6, with 7 nucleotides matching TRBD1. The source material was PBMCs or T cells enriched from blood (not recorded which). The CDR3 bases are TGTGCCAGCTCACATATCGACAGGGAGCACTCACCCCTCCACTTT. It yields the protein CASSHIDREHSPLHF.